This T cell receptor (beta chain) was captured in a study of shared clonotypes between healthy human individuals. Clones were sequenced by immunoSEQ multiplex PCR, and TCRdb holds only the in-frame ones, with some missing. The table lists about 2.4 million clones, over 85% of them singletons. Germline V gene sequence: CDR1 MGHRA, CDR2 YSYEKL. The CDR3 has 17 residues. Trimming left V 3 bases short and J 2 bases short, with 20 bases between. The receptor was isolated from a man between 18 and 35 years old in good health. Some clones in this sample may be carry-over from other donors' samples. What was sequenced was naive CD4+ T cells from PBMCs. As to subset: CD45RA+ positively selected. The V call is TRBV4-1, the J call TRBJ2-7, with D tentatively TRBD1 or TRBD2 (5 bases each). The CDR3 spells CASSHVAQGTGTYEQYF. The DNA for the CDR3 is TGCGCCAGCAGCCACGTCGCCCAAGGGACGGGCACCTACGAGCAGTACTTC.